Listed below are T cell receptor beta chains from one sample, sequenced in a study of beta chain features in type 1 diabetes. This table comes from immunoSEQ multiplex PCR, and its TCRdb copy is limited to in-frame clones, with some not included. In the table there are under 250,000 clones, 13% to 15% of which are singletons. Sequencing input: naive CD4+ T cells from blood. The source is a middle-aged woman in good health. CDR3s include the opening cysteine and the closing phenylalanine or tryptophan. Each record gives: J gene, V gene, CDR3 protein.

J gene: TRBJ2-5
V gene: TRBV5-1
CDR3 protein: CASDPGGTPTQETQYF

J gene: TRBJ2-1
V gene: TRBV5-1
CDR3 protein: CASSYIYNEQFF

J gene: TRBJ2-1
V gene: TRBV7-2
CDR3 protein: CASSLWRGGNEQFF

J gene: TRBJ2-1
V gene: TRBV2
CDR3 protein: CASSEALLGGYNEQFF

J gene: TRBJ1-1
V gene: TRBV7-9
CDR3 protein: CASSLGTVNTEAFF

J gene: TRBJ1-2
V gene: TRBV4-3
CDR3 protein: CASSLGGTPESLLYGYTF

J gene: TRBJ2-6
V gene: TRBV19
CDR3 protein: CASSIQTRNSGANVLTF

J gene: TRBJ2-5
V gene: TRBV29-1
CDR3 protein: CSVDPIETQYF

J gene: TRBJ1-2
V gene: TRBV5-6
CDR3 protein: CASSLGRGPYGYTF

J gene: TRBJ2-3
V gene: TRBV9
CDR3 protein: CASSVELEWASTDTQYF

J gene: TRBJ2-7
V gene: TRBV5-1
CDR3 protein: CASRRDRAYEQYF

J gene: TRBJ2-2
V gene: TRBV9
CDR3 protein: CASSVGLAGASNTGELFF

J gene: TRBJ1-2
V gene: TRBV5-6
CDR3 protein: CASSLPGPSYGYTF

J gene: TRBJ1-1
V gene: TRBV5-1
CDR3 protein: CASSLRRQNTEAFF

J gene: TRBJ2-7
V gene: TRBV19
CDR3 protein: CASSIGEAYEQYF

J gene: TRBJ1-2
V gene: TRBV27
CDR3 protein: CASSRTGAGYGYTF